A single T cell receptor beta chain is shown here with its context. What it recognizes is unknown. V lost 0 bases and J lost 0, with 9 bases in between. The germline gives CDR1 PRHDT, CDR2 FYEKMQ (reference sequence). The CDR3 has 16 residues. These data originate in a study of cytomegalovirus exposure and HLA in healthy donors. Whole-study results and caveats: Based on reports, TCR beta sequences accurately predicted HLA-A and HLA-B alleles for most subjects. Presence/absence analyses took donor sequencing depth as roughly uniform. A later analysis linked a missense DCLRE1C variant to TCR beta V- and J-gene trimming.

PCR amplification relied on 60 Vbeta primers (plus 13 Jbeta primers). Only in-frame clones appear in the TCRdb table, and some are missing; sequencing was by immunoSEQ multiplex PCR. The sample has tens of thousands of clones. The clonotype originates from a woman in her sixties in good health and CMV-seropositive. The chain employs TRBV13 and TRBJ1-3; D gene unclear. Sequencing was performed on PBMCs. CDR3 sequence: CASSLGGGNSGNTIYF. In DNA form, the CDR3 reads TGTGCCAGCAGCTTAGGAGGAGGGAACTCTGGAAACACCATATATTTT.